This TCR beta chain was sequenced in a study of T-cell reconstitution after alpha-beta-depleted transplantation in children. Study-wide findings and caveats: Certain patients had high TCRbeta diversity at day 60, and it came from recipient T cells and thymic progenitors that survived. At around two months after transplant, the alpha-beta T cells were reportedly derived from several hundred expanded clones that came from non-depleted graft cells. The authors attributed T-cell counts and diversity one year after transplant mostly to newly produced T cells.

Looked up from germline, CDR1 is MNHEY and CDR2 is SVGEGT. The V gene lost 6 bases and the J gene lost 15 bases, with 12 bases spanning the gap. CDR3 length equals 10 residues. Construction of the TCRbeta library involved unique molecular identifiers. TCRdb independently ran MiXCR on the PCR reads; one entry per CDR3 protein. In the table there are some 300,000 distinct CDR3 sequences, approximately 7.3% of which are singletons. This clonotype was recorded many times. Its antigen is still unknown. The receptor comes from a female patient between 2 and 15 years old who had a stem cell transplant for Fanconi anemia, so the T cells may come from the graft donor. The rearrangement uses TRBV6-2 or TRBV6-3 and TRBJ2-1, with D unresolved. The source material was peripheral blood, sampled 360 days after TCRalphabeta/CD19-depleted stem cell transplant. CDR3 residues: CASRGPLVFF. CDR3 coding DNA: TGTGCCAGCAGGGGTCCTTTGGTGTTCTTC.